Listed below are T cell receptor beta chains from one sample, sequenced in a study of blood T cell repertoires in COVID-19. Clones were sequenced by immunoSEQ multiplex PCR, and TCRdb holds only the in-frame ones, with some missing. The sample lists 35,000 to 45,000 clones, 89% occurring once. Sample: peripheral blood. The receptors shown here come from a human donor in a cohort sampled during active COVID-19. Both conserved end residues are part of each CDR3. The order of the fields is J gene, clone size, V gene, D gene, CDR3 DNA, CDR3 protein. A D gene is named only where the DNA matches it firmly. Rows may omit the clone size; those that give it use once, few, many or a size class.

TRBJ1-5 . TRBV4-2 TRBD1 TGTGCCAGCAGCCAACTACCACAGGGGGGTGGCAATCAGCCCCAGCATTTT CASSQLPQGGGNQPQHF
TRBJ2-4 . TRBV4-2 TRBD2 TGTGCCAGCAGCCAAGACCACAGAACTAGCGGGCCCCTAGCCAAAAACATTCAGTACTTC CASSQDHRTSGPLAKNIQYF
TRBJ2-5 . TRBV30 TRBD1 TGTGCCTGGTCGGGACAGGGACAAGAGACCCAGTACTTC CAWSGQGQETQYF
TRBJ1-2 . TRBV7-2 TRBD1 TGTGCCAGCAGCTCGGGAGCAGGGGGAGGCTATGGCTACACCTTC CASSSGAGGGYGYTF
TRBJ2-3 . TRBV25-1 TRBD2 TGTGCCAGCAGTGCCCATCTAGCGGGAGCCGATACGCAGTATTTT CASSAHLAGADTQYF
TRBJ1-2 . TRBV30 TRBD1 TGTGCCTGGAGTGTTGGACAGGGCACCCCATATGGCTACACCTTC CAWSVGQGTPYGYTF
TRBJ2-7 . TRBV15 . TGTGCCACCAGTCAGGGCATGGACAAGATCTACGAGCAGTACTTC CATSQGMDKIYEQYF
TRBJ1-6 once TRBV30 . TGTGCCTGGAGTGTGAGCGGGGACTCACCCCTCCACTTT CAWSVSGDSPLHF
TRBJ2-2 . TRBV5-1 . TGCGCCAGCAGCTTGGACAGGGCGTATACCGGGGAGCTGTTTTTT CASSLDRAYTGELFF
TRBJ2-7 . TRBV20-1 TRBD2 TGCAGTGCTAGTGTGGGGGGGGACGAGCAGTACTTC CSASVGGDEQYF
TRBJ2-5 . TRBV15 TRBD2 TGTGCCACCAGCAGAGCAACGGGGGGATCAGGGGAGACCCAGTACTTC CATSRATGGSGETQYF
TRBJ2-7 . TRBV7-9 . TGTGCCAGCAGCTTCCCCTTAGCGGTTGAGCAGTACTTC CASSFPLAVEQYF
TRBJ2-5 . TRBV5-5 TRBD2 TGTGCCAGCAGCTTTGGGACTAGCGGGAGTGCGGAGACCCAGTACTTC CASSFGTSGSAETQYF
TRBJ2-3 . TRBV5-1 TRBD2 TGCGCCAGCAGCCGAGGGACTAGCGGGGGGTCTCGCACAGATACGCAGTATTTT CASSRGTSGGSRTDTQYF
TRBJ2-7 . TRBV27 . TGTGCCAGCAGGAGGGCCCTAGGCTCCTACGAGCAGTACTTC CASRRALGSYEQYF
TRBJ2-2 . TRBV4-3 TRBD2 TGCGCCAGCAGCCGCGGGGGAGGAACCGGGGAGCTGTTTTTT CASSRGGGTGELFF
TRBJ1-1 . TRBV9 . TGTGCCAGCAGCCCAGGACCCGGGGGCACTGAAGCTTTCTTT CASSPGPGGTEAFF
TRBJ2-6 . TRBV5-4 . TGTGCCAGCAGCCAAGAGGCCGGTCACTCTGGGGCCAACGTCCTGACTTTC CASSQEAGHSGANVLTF
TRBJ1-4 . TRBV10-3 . TGTGCCATCAGTGAGTCCCCCAATACCCGGAAACTGTTTTTT CAISESPNTRKLFF
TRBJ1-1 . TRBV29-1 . TGCAGCGTTCTGTTTCGGGGATGGAACACTGAAGCTTTCTTT CSVLFRGWNTEAFF
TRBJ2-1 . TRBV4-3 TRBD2 TGCGCCAGCAGCTTCGGACTAGCGGGTGGTGAGCAGTTCTTC CASSFGLAGGEQFF
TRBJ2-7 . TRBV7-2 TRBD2 TGTGCCAGCAGCCCGATGGCCGGGGGGGCCGACGAGCAGTACTTC CASSPMAGGADEQYF
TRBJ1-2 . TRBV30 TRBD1 TGTGCCTGGAGCGGAGGACAGGGATGGGGCTACACCTTC CAWSGGQGWGYTF
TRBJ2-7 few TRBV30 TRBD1 TGTGCCTGGAGTGCGGGACAGGGGAGTATCTACGAGCAGTACTTC CAWSAGQGSIYEQYF
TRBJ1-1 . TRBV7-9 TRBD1 TGTGCCAGCAGCTTAGGACAGGGGAACACTGAAGCTTTCTTT CASSLGQGNTEAFF
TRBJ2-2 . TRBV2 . TGTGCCAGCTCCACAGGGTGGGGCACCGGGGAGCTGTTTTTT CASSTGWGTGELFF
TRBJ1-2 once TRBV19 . TGTGCCAGTTTAAAGCGACCCGACTATGGCTACACCTTC CASLKRPDYGYTF
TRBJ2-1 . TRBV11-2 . TGTGCCAGCAGCTCCACCCGGGACTACAATGAGCAGTTCTTC CASSSTRDYNEQFF
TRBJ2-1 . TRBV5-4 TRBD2 TGTGCCAGCAGCCGACTAGCGGAGTTATACAATGAGCAGTTCTTC CASSRLAELYNEQFF
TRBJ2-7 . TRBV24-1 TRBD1 TGTGCCACAGAAAAGGACAGGGGAGCCCACGAGCAGTACTTC CATEKDRGAHEQYF
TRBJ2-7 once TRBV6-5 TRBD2 TGTGCCAGCAAACTAGCGGGAGTAGGGTACGAGCAGTACTTC CASKLAGVGYEQYF
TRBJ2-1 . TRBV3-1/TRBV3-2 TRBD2 TGTGCCAGCAGCCTGCGGGGGGGGCAGCGTGATGAGCAGTTCTTC CASSLRGGQRDEQFF
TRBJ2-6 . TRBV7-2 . TGTGCCAGCAGCTTAGTGGGGAGCTCTGGGGCCAACGTCCTGACTTTC CASSLVGSSGANVLTF